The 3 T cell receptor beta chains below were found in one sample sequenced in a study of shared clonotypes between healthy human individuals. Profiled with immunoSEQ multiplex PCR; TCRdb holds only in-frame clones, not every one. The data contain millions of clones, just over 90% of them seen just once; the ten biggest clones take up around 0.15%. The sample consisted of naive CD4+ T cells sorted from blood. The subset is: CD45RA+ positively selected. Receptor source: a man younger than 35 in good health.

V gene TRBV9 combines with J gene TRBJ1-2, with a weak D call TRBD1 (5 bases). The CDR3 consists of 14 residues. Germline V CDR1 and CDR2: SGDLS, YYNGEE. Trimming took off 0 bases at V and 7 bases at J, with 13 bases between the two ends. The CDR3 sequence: CASSVATVESGYTF. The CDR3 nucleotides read TGTGCCAGCAGCGTAGCGACAGTCGAATCTGGCTACACCTTC.

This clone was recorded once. The CDR3 loop reads CASSLGTSGVKSGQFF. Here the CDR3 DNA reads TGTGCCAGTAGCCTTGGGACTAGCGGGGTCAAATCGGGGCAGTTCTTC. The chain employs TRBV19 and TRBJ2-1, with 13 bases matching TRBD2. The CDR3 spans 16 residues. V lost 6 bases and J lost 12; bases outside the gene matches: 14. CDR1 is LNHDA and CDR2 is SQIVND in the germline V gene (reference sequence).

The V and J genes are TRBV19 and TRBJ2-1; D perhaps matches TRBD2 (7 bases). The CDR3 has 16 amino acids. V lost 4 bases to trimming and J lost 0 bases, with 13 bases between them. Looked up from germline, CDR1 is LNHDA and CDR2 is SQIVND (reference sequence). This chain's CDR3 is CASSRGGGNSYNEQFF. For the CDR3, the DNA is TGTGCCAGTAGTAGGGGGGGCGGGAACTCCTACAATGAGCAGTTCTTC.